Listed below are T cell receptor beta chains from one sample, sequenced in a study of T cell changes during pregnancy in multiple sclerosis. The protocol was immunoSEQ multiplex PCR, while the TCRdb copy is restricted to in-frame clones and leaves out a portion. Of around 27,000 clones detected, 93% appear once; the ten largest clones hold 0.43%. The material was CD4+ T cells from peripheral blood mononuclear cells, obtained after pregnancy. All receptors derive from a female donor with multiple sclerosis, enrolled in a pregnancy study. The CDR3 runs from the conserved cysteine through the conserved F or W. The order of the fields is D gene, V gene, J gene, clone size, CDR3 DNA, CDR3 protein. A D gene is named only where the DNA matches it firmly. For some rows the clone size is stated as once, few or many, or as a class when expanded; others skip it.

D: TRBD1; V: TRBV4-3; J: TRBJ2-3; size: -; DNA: TGCGCCAGCAGCCAAGGGGAAGGGACAGACACAGATACGCAGTATTTT; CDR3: CASSQGEGTDTDTQYF
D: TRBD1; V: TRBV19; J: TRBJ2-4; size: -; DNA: TGTGCCAGTAGTATAGCCGGACCGACAGGGACGAGGTACTTC; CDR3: CASSIAGPTGTRYF
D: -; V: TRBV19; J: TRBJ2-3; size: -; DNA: TGTGCCAGTAGTGGGAGGATTACAGATACGCAGTATTTT; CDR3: CASSGRITDTQYF
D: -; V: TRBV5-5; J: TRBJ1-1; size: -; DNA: TGTGCCAGCAGCTTTCAGGGTGACACTGAAGCTTTCTTT; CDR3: CASSFQGDTEAFF
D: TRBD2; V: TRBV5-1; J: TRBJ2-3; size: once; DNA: TGCGCCAGCAGCTTAATTGGCGGGGGGGCGACAGATACGCAGTATTTT; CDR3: CASSLIGGGATDTQYF
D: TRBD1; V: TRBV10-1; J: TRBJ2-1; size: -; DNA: TGCGCCAGCAGCCGACAGGGGGTGAGTCTAAGTGAGCAGTTCTTC; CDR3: CASSRQGVSLSEQFF
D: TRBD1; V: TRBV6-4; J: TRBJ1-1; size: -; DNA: TGTGCCAGCAGTGATGGGACAGGGGGGAACACTGAAGCTTTCTTT; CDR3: CASSDGTGGNTEAFF
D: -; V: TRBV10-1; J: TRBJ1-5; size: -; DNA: TGCGCCAGCAGTGGAAGCCTCAATCAGCCCCAGCATTTT; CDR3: CASSGSLNQPQHF
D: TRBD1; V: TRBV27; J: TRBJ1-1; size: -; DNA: TGTGCCAGCACCAACCTACAGGGGGCGCGAACTGAAGCTTTCTTT; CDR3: CASTNLQGARTEAFF
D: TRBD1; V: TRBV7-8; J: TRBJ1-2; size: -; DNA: TGTGCCAGCAGTTTCGACAGGGAAGGCTACACCTTC; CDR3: CASSFDREGYTF
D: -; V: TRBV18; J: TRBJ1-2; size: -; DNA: TGTGCCAGCTCACCAGATCGGCAAAAACTAGCCTATGGCTACACCTTC; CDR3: CASSPDRQKLAYGYTF
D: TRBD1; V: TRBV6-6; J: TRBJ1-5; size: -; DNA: TGTGCCAGCAGCTACGGACAGGGAAGGAGTCAGCCCCAGCATTTT; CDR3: CASSYGQGRSQPQHF
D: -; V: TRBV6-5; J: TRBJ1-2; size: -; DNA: TGTGCCAGCACCCCACAGGGAGACTATGGCTACACCTTC; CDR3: CASTPQGDYGYTF
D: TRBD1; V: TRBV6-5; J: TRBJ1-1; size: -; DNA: TGTGCCAGCAGTTACTCTGGGACAGGGTCGTTTACTGAAGCTTTCTTT; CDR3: CASSYSGTGSFTEAFF
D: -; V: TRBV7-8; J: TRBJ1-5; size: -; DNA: TGTGCCAGCAGCTTAGATGCTATTAGCAATCAGCCCCAGCATTTT; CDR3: CASSLDAISNQPQHF
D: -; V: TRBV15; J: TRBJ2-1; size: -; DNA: TGTGCCACCAGCAGCCTGGAAGTGAGGGAGCAGTTCTTC; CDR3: CATSSLEVREQFF
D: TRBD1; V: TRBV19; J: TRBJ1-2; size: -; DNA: TGTGCCAGTAGTATAGCCTCGACAGGGGGCTATGGCTACACCTTC; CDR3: CASSIASTGGYGYTF
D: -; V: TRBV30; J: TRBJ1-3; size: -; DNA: TGTGCCTGGATCTTCGGGGGGCCCGTAAACACCATATATTTT; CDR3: CAWIFGGPVNTIYF
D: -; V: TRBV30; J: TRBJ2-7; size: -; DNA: TGTGCCTGGAGTTTAGTCAACGGGGTGGGCGAGCAGTACTTC; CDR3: CAWSLVNGVGEQYF
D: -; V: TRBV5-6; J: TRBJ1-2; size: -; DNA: TGTGCCAGCAGCTTGTTTGAACGGGACTATGGCTACACCTTC; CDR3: CASSLFERDYGYTF
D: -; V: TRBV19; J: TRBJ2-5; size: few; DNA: TGTGCCAGTAGTCCGGGTATGGAGACCCAGTACTTC; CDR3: CASSPGMETQYF
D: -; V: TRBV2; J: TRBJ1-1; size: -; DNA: TGTGCCAGCAGTGGGTGGGAGCGATTGAACACTGAAGCTTTCTTT; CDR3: CASSGWERLNTEAFF
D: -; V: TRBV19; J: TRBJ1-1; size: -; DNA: TGTGCCAGTAGTATAGCTTTGACAGCGAACACTGAAGCTTTCTTT; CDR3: CASSIALTANTEAFF
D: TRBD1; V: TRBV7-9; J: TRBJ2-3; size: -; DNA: TGTGCCAGCAGCTTCTCGGGACAGGGGACAGATACGCAGTATTTT; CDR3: CASSFSGQGTDTQYF
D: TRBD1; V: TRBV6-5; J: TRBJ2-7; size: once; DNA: TGTGCCAGCAGTTGGTTGACAGGGGGTGGCCACGAGCAGTACTTC; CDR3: CASSWLTGGGHEQYF
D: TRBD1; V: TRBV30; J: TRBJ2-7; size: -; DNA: TGTGCCTGGGACTTAATACGGACAAGGGGGCCTGCGACCTCGAGCTCCTACGAGCAGTACTTC; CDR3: CAWDLIRTRGPATSSSYEQYF
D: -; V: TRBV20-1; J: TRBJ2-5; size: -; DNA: TGCAGTGTGGAGGTGGGGGAGACCCAGTACTTC; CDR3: CSVEVGETQYF
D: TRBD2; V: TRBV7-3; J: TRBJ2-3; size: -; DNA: TGTGCCAGCAGCTCACTAGCGGGGGGGGGAACAGATACGCAGTATTTT; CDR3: CASSSLAGGGTDTQYF
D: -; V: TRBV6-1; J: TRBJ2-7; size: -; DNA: TGTGCCAGCAGTGCCCTCTACGAGCAGTACTTC; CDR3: CASSALYEQYF
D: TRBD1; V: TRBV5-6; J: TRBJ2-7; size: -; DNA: TGTGCCAGCAGCTTGGGACAGGGGGCCTCCTACGAGCAGTACTTC; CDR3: CASSLGQGASYEQYF
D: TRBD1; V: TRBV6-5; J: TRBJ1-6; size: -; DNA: TGTGCCAGCCAAATGGGACAGGGAGATTCACCCCTCCACTTT; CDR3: CASQMGQGDSPLHF
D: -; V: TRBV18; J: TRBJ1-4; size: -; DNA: TGTGCCAGCTCCCAGACAGATTCCAATGAAAAACTGTTTTTT; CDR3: CASSQTDSNEKLFF
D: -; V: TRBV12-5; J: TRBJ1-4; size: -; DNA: TGTGCTAGTGCCCTCCCTCCGGGGTATGAAAAACTGTTTTTT; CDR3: CASALPPGYEKLFF
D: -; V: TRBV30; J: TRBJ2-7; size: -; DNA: TGTGCCTGGAGCTACGACACGAAATCCTACGAGCAGTACTTC; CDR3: CAWSYDTKSYEQYF
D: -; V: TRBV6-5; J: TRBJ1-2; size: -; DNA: TGTGCCAGCACCTACCAGGGGTTTGGCTACACCTTC; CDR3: CASTYQGFGYTF
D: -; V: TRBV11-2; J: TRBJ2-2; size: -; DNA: TGTGCCAGCAGCTTAGAGTCAGGTGGGGGCTCCGGGGAGCTGTTTTTT; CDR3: CASSLESGGGSGELFF
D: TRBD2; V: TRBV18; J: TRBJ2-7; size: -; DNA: TGTGCCAGCTCACCGGGACTAGCGAACTCCTACGAGCAGTACTTC; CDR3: CASSPGLANSYEQYF
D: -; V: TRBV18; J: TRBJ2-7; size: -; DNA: TGTGCCAGCTCACCGCGGGCAGTCAAGGCTTACGAGCAGTACTTC; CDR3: CASSPRAVKAYEQYF
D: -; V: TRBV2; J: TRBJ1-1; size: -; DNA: TGTGTTTCGGACAGTACTATGAACACTGAAGCTTTCTTT; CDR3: CVSDSTMNTEAFF
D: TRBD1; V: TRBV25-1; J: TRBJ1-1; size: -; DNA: TGTGCCAGCACCCGGGACAGGGGGCAGTGGACTTTCTTT; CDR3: CASTRDRGQWTFF
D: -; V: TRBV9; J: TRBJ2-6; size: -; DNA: TGTGCCAGCAGCGCCTTGTTTTCCTCTGGGGCCAACGTCCTGACTTTC; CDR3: CASSALFSSGANVLTF
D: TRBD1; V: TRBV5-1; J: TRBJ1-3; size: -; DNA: TGCGCCAGCAGGCGACAGGGGTATGCAGGAAACACCATATATTTT; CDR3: CASRRQGYAGNTIYF
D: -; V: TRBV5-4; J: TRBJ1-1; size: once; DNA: TGTGCCAGCAGCCTGGACGACGCGGTGGGCACTGAAGCTTTCTTT; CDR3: CASSLDDAVGTEAFF
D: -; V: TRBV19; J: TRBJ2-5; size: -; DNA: TGTGCCAGTAGTGCGAGCAACCAAGAGACCCAGTACTTC; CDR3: CASSASNQETQYF
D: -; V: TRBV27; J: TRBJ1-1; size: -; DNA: TGTGCCAGCAGTTTAGAGTTTCCGCCTAATGAAGCTTTCTTT; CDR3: CASSLEFPPNEAFF
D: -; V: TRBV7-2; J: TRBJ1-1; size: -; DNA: TGTGCCAGCAGCTCCCGGGGGGGGGCTACAGCTTTCTTT; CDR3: CASSSRGGATAFF